This is a list of T cell receptor beta chains from one sample in a study of long-term antiretroviral therapy in people with HIV. Libraries were prepared by immunoSEQ multiplex PCR; TCRdb keeps only in-frame clonotypes and omits some of them. The table shows under 25,000 clones, with around nine tenths occurring only once. The material was unsorted PBMCs, obtained 0.6 years after starting antiretroviral therapy. The receptors were sampled from a man in his sixties with HIV. CDR3s include the opening cysteine and the closing phenylalanine or tryptophan. D genes are given only for firm matches. The size entry is marked missing in some rows and otherwise reads once, few, many or a size class.

.,TRBJ1-3,14,TRBD1,TRBV5-1,TGCGCCAGCAGCTGGGACAGCTCTGGAAACACCATATATTTT,CASSWDSSGNTIYF
.,TRBJ2-1,16,TRBD2,TRBV15,TGTGCCACCAGCAGAGATCCCCTAGCGGGGTTCCATGAGCAGTTCTTC,CATSRDPLAGFHEQFF
.,TRBJ2-1,16,.,TRBV5-1,TGCGCCAGCAGCTTGGGGGGGGGCGGACCATACAATGAGCAGTTCTTC,CASSLGGGGPYNEQFF
.,TRBJ2-1,15,TRBD2,TRBV7-3,TGTGCCAGCAGCTCGACTAGCGGGTCATACAATGAGCAGTTCTTC,CASSSTSGSYNEQFF
.,TRBJ2-1,15,TRBD2,TRBV5-1,TGCGCCAGCAGCTTCGTGGTAGCGGGAGTTTATGAGCAGTTCTTC,CASSFVVAGVYEQFF
.,TRBJ2-7,14,.,TRBV27,TGTGCCAGCAGTCCCCAGGTTCTCTCCTACGAGCAGTACTTC,CASSPQVLSYEQYF
.,TRBJ2-7,13,.,TRBV7-9,TGTGCCAGCAGCTTAGGGACAGTATACGAGCAGTACTTC,CASSLGTVYEQYF
.,TRBJ1-5,14,TRBD1,TRBV11-2,TGTGCCAGCAGCTTGACAGGGGTCAATCAGCCCCAGCATTTT,CASSLTGVNQPQHF
.,TRBJ2-7,14,TRBD1,TRBV7-6,TGTGCCAGCAGCTTAGGGGGGACAGGGGCCGAGCAGTACTTC,CASSLGGTGAEQYF
.,TRBJ1-4,16,.,TRBV27,TGTGCCAGCAGTTTGCGGGCAGGGTGGACTAATGAAAAACTGTTTTTT,CASSLRAGWTNEKLFF
.,TRBJ2-3,13,TRBD2,TRBV2,TGTGCCAGCCAGCGGGGGGTGGGAGATACGCAGTATTTT,CASQRGVGDTQYF
few,TRBJ2-3,17,.,TRBV10-3,TGTGCCATCACCCCTCAAGCGGAGGCCCTATTCACAGATACGCAGTATTTT,CAITPQAEALFTDTQYF
.,TRBJ2-2,15,.,TRBV7-9,TGTGCCAGCAGCTTGCCTGTTGCGAACACCGGGGAGCTGTTTTTT,CASSLPVANTGELFF
.,TRBJ2-6,15,.,TRBV5-4,TGTGCCAGCAGCTTGCGTCCCTCCGGGGCCAACGTCCTGACTTTC,CASSLRPSGANVLTF
.,TRBJ2-5,15,TRBD1,TRBV5-1,TGCGCCAGCAGAAGGGGACAGGTGACTCAAGAGACCCAGTACTTC,CASRRGQVTQETQYF
.,TRBJ2-2,14,.,TRBV7-8,TGTGCCAGCAGCTCGGGACGGGACACCGGGGAGCTGTTTTTT,CASSSGRDTGELFF
.,TRBJ2-1,15,TRBD1,TRBV7-9,TGTGCCAGCAGCTACTGGGACAGGCGGTACAATGAGCAGTTCTTC,CASSYWDRRYNEQFF
once,TRBJ1-6,14,.,TRBV7-3,TGTGCCAGCAGCTTATTAGTTCATAATTCACCCCTCCACTTT,CASSLLVHNSPLHF
once,TRBJ1-4,12,.,TRBV7-9,TGTGCCAGCAGCCGGGTCCGGGCTCCCCCTATTTTT,CASSRVRAPPIF
.,TRBJ1-1,14,.,TRBV11-1,TGTGCCAGCAGCTCCAACTTGTCCGGGGACAAAGCTTTCTTT,CASSSNLSGDKAFF
few,TRBJ2-3,15,.,TRBV10-1,TGCGCCAGCAGTGATGGGGGGCGATCCACAGATACGCAGTATTTT,CASSDGGRSTDTQYF
.,TRBJ1-4,15,.,TRBV7-2,TGTGCCAGCAGCTTAAGGCCAGGATCTAATGAAAAACTGTTTTTT,CASSLRPGSNEKLFF
few,TRBJ1-2,13,.,TRBV6-5,TGTGCCAGCAGCCGGGACATGCGGTATGGCTACACCTTC,CASSRDMRYGYTF
.,TRBJ2-2,13,.,TRBV29-1,TGCAGCGTTGTCGGTTCGAACACCGGGGAGCTGTTTTTT,CSVVGSNTGELFF
.,TRBJ2-7,13,.,TRBV21-1,TGTGCCAGCAGCAAGCGTCAGGGGACAGGGATAACTTTC,CASSKRQGTGITF
.,TRBJ1-2,12,.,TRBV19,TGTGCCAGTCGCCAGGGGAACTATGGCTACACCTTC,CASRQGNYGYTF
.,TRBJ2-1,14,.,TRBV5-6,TGTGCCAGCAGCTTGGTAGCAAGCGTGAATGAGCAGTTCTTC,CASSLVASVNEQFF
.,TRBJ2-1,16,TRBD1,TRBV5-1,TGCGCCAGCAGCCCGGCCCCCGGGACAGAGCCCAATGAGCAGTTCTTC,CASSPAPGTEPNEQFF
.,TRBJ1-1,18,TRBD1,TRBV5-6,TGTGCCAGCAGCTCCCGGACCCGACAGGGGGGTCTGAACACTGAAGCTTTCTTT,CASSSRTRQGGLNTEAFF
.,TRBJ2-3,14,TRBD1,TRBV5-1,TGCGCCAGCGAACGGGACAGGATCACAGATACGCAGTATTTT,CASERDRITDTQYF
.,TRBJ2-3,14,.,TRBV5-1,TGCGCCAGCAGCCCGGTCGGCGGCACAGATACGCAGTATTTT,CASSPVGGTDTQYF
.,TRBJ1-2,13,.,TRBV6-5,TGTGCCAGCAGTTACCTGGCCCAGGGAGGCTACACCTTC,CASSYLAQGGYTF
.,TRBJ1-5,16,.,TRBV7-2,TGTGCCAGCAGCTCCCTGGGGGCTGGGAACAATCAGCCCCAGCATTTT,CASSSLGAGNNQPQHF
.,TRBJ2-7,13,.,TRBV5-1,TGCGCCAGCATGGCTAGCGACTCCTACGAGCAGTACTTC,CASMASDSYEQYF
.,TRBJ2-4,16,TRBD2,TRBV5-1,TGCGCCAGCAGCTTCACTAGCGGGGGGGCCTTAAACATTCAGTACTTC,CASSFTSGGALNIQYF
.,TRBJ2-5,14,TRBD2,TRBV9,TGTGCCAGCAGCGTATACGGGGGGGACGAGACCCAGTACTTC,CASSVYGGDETQYF
.,TRBJ2-3,15,TRBD1,TRBV5-1,TGCGCCAGCAGCTTGCAATCAGGGGGTGCAGATACGCAGTATTTT,CASSLQSGGADTQYF
once,TRBJ2-5,14,TRBD2,TRBV6-5,TGTGCCAGCAGTTCAGTGGGGGGGGTACAGACCCAGTACTTC,CASSSVGGVQTQYF
.,TRBJ1-3,18,TRBD1,TRBV25-1,TGTGCCAGCAGCCGAATGGGACAGGGGCGTCTCTCTGGAAACACCATATATTTT,CASSRMGQGRLSGNTIYF
.,TRBJ2-7,14,TRBD2,TRBV10-3,TGTGCCACCAGTACTAGCGGGGGGGCCTACGAGCAGTACTTC,CATSTSGGAYEQYF
.,TRBJ2-5,14,TRBD1,TRBV2,TGTGCCAGCAGTGGACAGGGGGGCGAGGAGACCCAGTACTTC,CASSGQGGEETQYF
.,TRBJ2-7,14,.,TRBV18,TGTGCCAGCTCACCGGCTGGACAGCCCTACGAGCAGTACTTC,CASSPAGQPYEQYF
.,TRBJ1-2,14,.,TRBV14,TGTGCCAGCAGCCCTAGCCCGGGACTCTATGGCTACACCTTC,CASSPSPGLYGYTF
.,TRBJ2-3,10,.,TRBV6-6,TGTGCCAGCAGTTACGATACGCAGTATTTT,CASSYDTQYF
.,TRBJ2-3,16,TRBD2,TRBV7-2,TGTGCCAGCAGCTTAGTGGCGGGAGGTCAGGGGATTACGCAGTATTTT,CASSLVAGGQGITQYF
few,TRBJ1-2,11,.,TRBV5-4,TGTGCCAGCAGCTTGTTTGCACAGGTACACTTC,CASSLFAQVHF
.,TRBJ2-1,15,TRBD2,TRBV9,TGTGCCAGCAGCGTTCTAGCGGGGGGGTGGAATGAGCAGTTCTTC,CASSVLAGGWNEQFF
.,TRBJ2-7,13,.,TRBV2,TGTGCCAGCAGGGGGGCAGCCTCCTACGAGCAGTACTTC,CASRGAASYEQYF
.,TRBJ2-1,14,TRBD2,TRBV6-5,TGTGCCAGCAGCATTAGCGGGATCTACAATGAGCAGTTCTTC,CASSISGIYNEQFF
.,TRBJ1-2,15,.,TRBV11-2,TGTGCCAGCAGCTTAGCAGCCAGGGTATGGGATGGCTACACCTTC,CASSLAARVWDGYTF